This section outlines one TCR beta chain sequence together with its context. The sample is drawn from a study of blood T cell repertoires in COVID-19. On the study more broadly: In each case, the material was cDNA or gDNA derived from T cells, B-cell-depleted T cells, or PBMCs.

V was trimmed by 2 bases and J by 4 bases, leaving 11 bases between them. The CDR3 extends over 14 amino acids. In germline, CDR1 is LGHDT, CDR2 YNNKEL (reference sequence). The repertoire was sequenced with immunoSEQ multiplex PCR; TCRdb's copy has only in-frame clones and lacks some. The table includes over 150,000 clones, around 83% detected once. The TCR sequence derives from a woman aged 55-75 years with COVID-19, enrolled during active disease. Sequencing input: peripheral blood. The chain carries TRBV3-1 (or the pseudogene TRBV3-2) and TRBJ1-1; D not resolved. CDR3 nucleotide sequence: TGTGCCAGCAGCCAAACTCCGTTGAGCACTGAAGCTTTCTTT. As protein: CASSQTPLSTEAFF.